This T cell receptor beta chain was documented in a study of cytomegalovirus exposure and HLA in healthy donors. Study results and caveats: Researchers had no immune exposure information except CMV serostatus available. Indistinguishable V segments, including TRBV6-2 and TRBV6-3, were excluded.

The CDR3 totals 12 residues. V gave up 7 bases and J gave up 5 bases; unmatched junction bases: 7. Germline V gene lookup returns CDR1 SQVTM and CDR2 ANQGSEA. A word on this clone: Its antigen is undetermined.

The primer mix had 60 Vbeta and 13 Jbeta primers. Libraries were prepared by immunoSEQ multiplex PCR; TCRdb keeps only in-frame clonotypes and omits some of them. The data show 65,000 to 90,000 clones, with about three quarters seen just once and about 12% held by the top ten. The chain links TRBV29-1 to TRBJ2-5, with 7 bases identical to TRBD1. Sequencing was performed on PBMCs. This clonotype was sampled from a woman aged 40 to 55 in good health and CMV-seropositive. Written as DNA, the CDR3 is TGCAGCGCCACCACAGGGGAGGAGACCCAGTACTTC. Residues: CSATTGEETQYF.